This is a list of T cell receptor beta chains from one sample in a study of blood T cell repertoires in COVID-19. Clones were read by immunoSEQ multiplex PCR, and TCRdb kept only the in-frame ones, dropping some. Of around 270,000 clones in the sample, 91% are singletons; the top ten hold roughly 2.7%. The sample comprised peripheral blood. The receptors were gathered from a young adult with COVID-19, enrolled during active disease. CDR3s include the opening cysteine and the closing phenylalanine or tryptophan. The D gene is left open where the match is weak.

j_call: TRBJ1-5; d_call: .; v_call: TRBV2; cdr3_aa: CASSDVGGNQPQHF
j_call: TRBJ2-5; d_call: .; v_call: TRBV4-2; cdr3_aa: CASSQGGIGETQYF
j_call: TRBJ1-1; d_call: .; v_call: TRBV5-4; cdr3_aa: CASSFQGNTEAFF
j_call: TRBJ2-3; d_call: TRBD2; v_call: TRBV6-1; cdr3_aa: CASSERIAGVVADTQYF
j_call: TRBJ1-5; d_call: .; v_call: TRBV6-6; cdr3_aa: CASSPGNNQPQHF
j_call: TRBJ2-7; d_call: TRBD2; v_call: TRBV11-2; cdr3_aa: CASSLGGRVPYEQYF
j_call: TRBJ2-1; d_call: .; v_call: TRBV24-1; cdr3_aa: CATSLPAGPAEQFF
j_call: TRBJ1-6; d_call: TRBD1; v_call: TRBV4-2; cdr3_aa: CASSPGQGDNSPLHF
j_call: TRBJ2-1; d_call: TRBD2; v_call: TRBV12-5; cdr3_aa: CASGLPGGGEQFF
j_call: TRBJ1-3; d_call: .; v_call: TRBV9; cdr3_aa: CASSGSLSGNTIYF
j_call: TRBJ2-1; d_call: TRBD2; v_call: TRBV6-5; cdr3_aa: CASSLAESSYNEQFF
j_call: TRBJ2-3; d_call: TRBD1; v_call: TRBV6-5; cdr3_aa: CSSRDRDTDTQYF
j_call: TRBJ2-1; d_call: TRBD2; v_call: TRBV28; cdr3_aa: CASSPGGGGTHYNEQFF
j_call: TRBJ1-5; d_call: .; v_call: TRBV12-5; cdr3_aa: CASGDSQPQHF
j_call: TRBJ2-2; d_call: .; v_call: TRBV7-2; cdr3_aa: CASSPPGGGELFF
j_call: TRBJ2-3; d_call: TRBD2; v_call: TRBV9; cdr3_aa: CASSVAAGGSTDTQYF
j_call: TRBJ2-3; d_call: .; v_call: TRBV29-1; cdr3_aa: CSVTSGLDTDTQYF
j_call: TRBJ2-5; d_call: .; v_call: TRBV11-2; cdr3_aa: CASSFSRGSYQETQYF
j_call: TRBJ2-5; d_call: TRBD1; v_call: TRBV2; cdr3_aa: CASIRTGVMGVETQYF
j_call: TRBJ2-5; d_call: .; v_call: TRBV28; cdr3_aa: CASSHPGRGVETQYF
j_call: TRBJ1-1; d_call: .; v_call: TRBV27; cdr3_aa: CASSSGLNLLDTEAFF
j_call: TRBJ1-1; d_call: .; v_call: TRBV7-2; cdr3_aa: CASSLGTGTEAFF
j_call: TRBJ2-5; d_call: TRBD2; v_call: TRBV7-6; cdr3_aa: CASSVVLAKKGETQYF
j_call: TRBJ2-5; d_call: TRBD2; v_call: TRBV7-9; cdr3_aa: CASSAGNGGQYF
j_call: TRBJ2-3; d_call: .; v_call: TRBV20-1; cdr3_aa: CSASNQGTDTQYF
j_call: TRBJ1-1; d_call: TRBD1; v_call: TRBV5-1; cdr3_aa: CASSLAKGASEAFF
j_call: TRBJ2-1; d_call: .; v_call: TRBV19; cdr3_aa: CASTSTGGYNEQFF
j_call: TRBJ1-4; d_call: TRBD1; v_call: TRBV3-1/TRBV3-2; cdr3_aa: CASSQAGTGHEKLFF
j_call: TRBJ2-7; d_call: TRBD2; v_call: TRBV5-1; cdr3_aa: CASSASLAGISYEQYF
j_call: TRBJ1-2; d_call: .; v_call: TRBV25-1; cdr3_aa: CASSAERQTNNYGYTF
j_call: TRBJ1-2; d_call: TRBD1; v_call: TRBV6-5; cdr3_aa: CASRDRGYGYTF
j_call: TRBJ1-2; d_call: .; v_call: TRBV28; cdr3_aa: CASSFDRTYGYTF
j_call: TRBJ2-1; d_call: TRBD2; v_call: TRBV7-3; cdr3_aa: CASSTQGLAGRSSYNEQFF
j_call: TRBJ1-6; d_call: TRBD1; v_call: TRBV2; cdr3_aa: CASRGGGGAHNSPLHF
j_call: TRBJ1-5; d_call: TRBD1; v_call: TRBV28; cdr3_aa: CASSFLFGTGGSQPQHF
j_call: TRBJ2-3; d_call: .; v_call: TRBV24-1; cdr3_aa: CATSGQGSPPSSYTQYF
j_call: TRBJ1-1; d_call: .; v_call: TRBV4-3; cdr3_aa: CASSHQQRNTEAFF
j_call: TRBJ2-2; d_call: .; v_call: TRBV9; cdr3_aa: CASSVLGGTTGELFF
j_call: TRBJ1-2; d_call: TRBD1; v_call: TRBV27; cdr3_aa: CASSTMDRGREGDYGYTF
j_call: TRBJ2-3; d_call: .; v_call: TRBV7-9; cdr3_aa: CASSLAPSSFTDTQYF
j_call: TRBJ2-3; d_call: .; v_call: TRBV5-1; cdr3_aa: CASSFGQSTDTQYF
j_call: TRBJ1-5; d_call: .; v_call: TRBV6-6; cdr3_aa: CASTLIRGLGNQPQHF
j_call: TRBJ2-5; d_call: .; v_call: TRBV27; cdr3_aa: CASSSRGLRETQYF
j_call: TRBJ2-7; d_call: TRBD1; v_call: TRBV29-1; cdr3_aa: CSVAGTGGDEQYF
j_call: TRBJ1-1; d_call: .; v_call: TRBV28; cdr3_aa: CASSSDRTNTEAFF
j_call: TRBJ1-6; d_call: TRBD1; v_call: TRBV9; cdr3_aa: CASSASASGTGEWSYNSPLHF
j_call: TRBJ2-2; d_call: .; v_call: TRBV7-3; cdr3_aa: CASSLMGQGNTGELFF
j_call: TRBJ1-2; d_call: TRBD1; v_call: TRBV12-3/TRBV12-4; cdr3_aa: CASSLRTGYGYTF
j_call: TRBJ2-2; d_call: TRBD1; v_call: TRBV11-1; cdr3_aa: CASSLFDRATGELFF
j_call: TRBJ2-3; d_call: .; v_call: TRBV7-2; cdr3_aa: CASSSSFSTDTQYF
j_call: TRBJ1-5; d_call: .; v_call: TRBV5-1; cdr3_aa: CASSGGDNQPQHF
j_call: TRBJ1-4; d_call: TRBD1; v_call: TRBV18; cdr3_aa: CASSPPGQVLEKLFF
j_call: TRBJ2-5; d_call: .; v_call: TRBV5-6; cdr3_aa: CASSLLSAIETQYF